The entry that follows covers one T cell receptor beta chain sequence. Its antigen is not known. It was the approximately 130-subject validation cohort, separate from the approximately 700-subject first cohort, to which the donors belonged. This specimen comes from a study of cytomegalovirus exposure and HLA in healthy donors. Study findings and constraints: For most TCR sequences rarity was the rule, although some public TCRs occurred in many donors. Subsequent analysis revealed that first-cohort TCR clusters tended to co-occur in the approximately 120 validation repertoires.

Germline CDR1 reads SGHRS; CDR2 reads YFSETQ. This CDR3 is 15 amino acids long. Losses at the gene ends were 3 bases for V and 1 base for J; bases not matched to a gene: 4. Libraries were prepared by immunoSEQ multiplex PCR; TCRdb keeps only in-frame clonotypes and omits some of them. The repertoire holds roughly 190,000 clones, with roughly 82% as singletons. The sequence was collected from a woman aged 18 to 35 in good health and CMV-seronegative. The sequenced material came from PBMCs. V gene TRBV5-1 combines with J gene TRBJ2-7, with 10 bases fitting TRBD2. The CDR3, as DNA: TGCGCCAGCAGCTGGGGACTAGCGCCATCCTACGAGCAGTACTTC. Translation gives CASSWGLAPSYEQYF.